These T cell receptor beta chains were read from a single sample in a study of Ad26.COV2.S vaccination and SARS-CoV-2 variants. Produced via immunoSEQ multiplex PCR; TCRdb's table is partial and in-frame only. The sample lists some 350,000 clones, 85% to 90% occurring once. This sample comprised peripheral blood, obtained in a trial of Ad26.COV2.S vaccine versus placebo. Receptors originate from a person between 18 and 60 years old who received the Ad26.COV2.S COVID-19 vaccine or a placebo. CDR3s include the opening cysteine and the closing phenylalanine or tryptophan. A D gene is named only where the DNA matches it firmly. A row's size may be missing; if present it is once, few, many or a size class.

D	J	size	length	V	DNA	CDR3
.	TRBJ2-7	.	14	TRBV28	TGTGCCAGCAGTCCCTGGGACCTTCCTAAGGAGCAGTACTTC	CASSPWDLPKEQYF
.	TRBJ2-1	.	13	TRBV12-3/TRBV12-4	TGTGCCAGCAGTTTAGTTCGACTAGTTGAGCAGTTCTTC	CASSLVRLVEQFF
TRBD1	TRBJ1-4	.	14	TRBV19	TGTGCCAGTAGTAGAGGGACAGCCAATGAAAAACTGTTTTTT	CASSRGTANEKLFF
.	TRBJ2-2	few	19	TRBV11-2	TGTGCCAGCAGCCCACGGTTCCAGACCACAGTAATTAACACCGGGGAGCTGTTTTTT	CASSPRFQTTVINTGELFF
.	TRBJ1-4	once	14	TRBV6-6	TGTGCCAGCAGTTACGAGGGTTTTAATGAAAAACTGTTTTTT	CASSYEGFNEKLFF
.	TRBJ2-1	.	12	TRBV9	TGTGCCAGCAGCCTTTTCGCCAATGAGCAGTTCTTC	CASSLFANEQFF
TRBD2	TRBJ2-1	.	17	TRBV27	TGTGCCAGCGGTTTATCCAGGACTAGCGGGCGTTTCAATGAGCAGTTCTTC	CASGLSRTSGRFNEQFF
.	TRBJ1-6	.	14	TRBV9	TGTGCCAGCAGCGTAGGAGAATATAATTCACCCCTCCACTTT	CASSVGEYNSPLHF
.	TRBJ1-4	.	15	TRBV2	TGTGCCAGCAGTCCAATGGTAGGGAGAGATGAAAAACTGTTTTTT	CASSPMVGRDEKLFF
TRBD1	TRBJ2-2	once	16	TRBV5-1	TGCGCCAGCGGCCCGACAGGGGCCGCGAACACCGGGGAGCTGTTTTTT	CASGPTGAANTGELFF
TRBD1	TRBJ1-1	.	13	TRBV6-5	TGTGCCAGCAGCTCACCGAGGGACAGATTAGCTTTCTTT	CASSSPRDRLAFF
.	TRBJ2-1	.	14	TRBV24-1	TGTGCCACCAGTGACCCGCGTTCCTACAATGAGCAGTTCTTC	CATSDPRSYNEQFF
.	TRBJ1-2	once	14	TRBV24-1	TGTGCCACCAGTGATTTGAACAGAAACTATGGCTACACCTTC	CATSDLNRNYGYTF
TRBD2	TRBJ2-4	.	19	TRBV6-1	TGTGCCAGCAGTGGGGGACTCCCCGGGGGGGGTTCTTACGAAAACATTCAGTACTTC	CASSGGLPGGGSYENIQYF
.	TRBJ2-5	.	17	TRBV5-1	TGCGCCAGCAGCTCCCACCGGACAGCTTCCCGGGGGGAGACCCAGTACTTC	CASSSHRTASRGETQYF
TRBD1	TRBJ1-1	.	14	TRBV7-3	TGTGCCAGCAGATTAGGGACAGACAACACTGAAGCTTTCTTT	CASRLGTDNTEAFF
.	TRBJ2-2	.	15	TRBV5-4	TGTGCCAGCAGTGTAAGCGGAAGGAACACCGGGGAGCTGTTTTTT	CASSVSGRNTGELFF
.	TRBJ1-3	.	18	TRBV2	TGTGCCAGCAGTGAGTCGGGGAATCCAAGTCCGAGGGGAAACACCATATATTTT	CASSESGNPSPRGNTIYF
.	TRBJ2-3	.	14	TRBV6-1	TGTGCCAGCAGTGAAGCGCAAGGAGCAGATACGCAGTATTTT	CASSEAQGADTQYF
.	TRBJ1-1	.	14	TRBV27	TGTGCCAGCAACAATTTGGGTCGGGAGACTGAAGCTTTCTTT	CASNNLGRETEAFF
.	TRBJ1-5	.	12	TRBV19	TGTGCCAGTAGTGTTATGAATCAGCCCCAGCATTTT	CASSVMNQPQHF
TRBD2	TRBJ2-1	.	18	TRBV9	TGTGCCAGCAGCGTAGAGACTAGCGGGAGGGGATCCTACAATGAGCAGTTCTTC	CASSVETSGRGSYNEQFF
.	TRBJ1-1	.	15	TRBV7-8	TGTGCCAGCAGCTATAGGGTGGGGGGAAACACTGAAGCTTTCTTT	CASSYRVGGNTEAFF
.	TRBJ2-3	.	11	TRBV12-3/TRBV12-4	TGTGCCAGCAGTAGCACAGATACGCAGTATTTT	CASSSTDTQYF
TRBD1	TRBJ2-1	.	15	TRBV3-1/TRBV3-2	TGTGCCAGCAGCCAAGAGACAGGGGCCTACAATGAGCAGTTCTTC	CASSQETGAYNEQFF
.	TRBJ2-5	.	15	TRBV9	TGTGCCAGCAGCGTAGGGGTAGCGTCTCAAGCGGCCCAGTACTTC	CASSVGVASQAAQYF
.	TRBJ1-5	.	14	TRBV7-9	TGTGCCAGCAGCGATACACATAGCAATCAGCCCCAGCATTTT	CASSDTHSNQPQHF
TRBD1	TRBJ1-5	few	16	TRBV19	TGTGCCAGTAGAACGGGGACAGGGGGAACCAATCAGCCCCAGCATTTT	CASRTGTGGTNQPQHF
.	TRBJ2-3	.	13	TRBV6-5	TGTGCCAGCACAGTGGGGAACACAGATACGCAGTATTTT	CASTVGNTDTQYF
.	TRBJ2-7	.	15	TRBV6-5	TGTGCCAGCAGCCCCTACCTGGGGGGCACCTACGAGCAGTACTTC	CASSPYLGGTYEQYF
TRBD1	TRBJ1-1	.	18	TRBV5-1	TGCGCCAGCAGCTTGGTAGGGACAGGGGTAGGGGTGAACACTGAAGCTTTCTTT	CASSLVGTGVGVNTEAFF
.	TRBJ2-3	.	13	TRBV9	TGTGCCAGCAGCGTAGTCCTCACAGATACGCAGTATTTT	CASSVVLTDTQYF
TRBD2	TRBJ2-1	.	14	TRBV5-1	TGCGCCAGCAGCCCCCGTGGGACTAGCAATGAGCAGTTCTTC	CASSPRGTSNEQFF
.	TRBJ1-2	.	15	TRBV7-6	TGTGCCAGCAGCTTAGCTCAGGGTCTAAGAGATGGCTACACCTTC	CASSLAQGLRDGYTF
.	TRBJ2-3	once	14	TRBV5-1	TGCGCCAGCAGCTTAGCGGGTGTAGCAGATACGCAGTATTTT	CASSLAGVADTQYF
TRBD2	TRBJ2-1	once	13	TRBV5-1	TGCGCCAGCAGCCCAGGACTAGCCTATGAGCAGTTCTTC	CASSPGLAYEQFF
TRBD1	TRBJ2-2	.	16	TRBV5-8	TGTGCCAGCAGCCGGGGGACAGGGGAAAATACCGGGGAGCTGTTTTTT	CASSRGTGENTGELFF
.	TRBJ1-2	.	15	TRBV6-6	TGTGCCAGCAGTTACCTCCTTCCAGGGGAATATGGCTACACCTTC	CASSYLLPGEYGYTF
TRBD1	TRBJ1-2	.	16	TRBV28	TGTGCCAGCAGCTCGTCTTCCTTGACAGGGACCTATGGCTACACCTTC	CASSSSSLTGTYGYTF
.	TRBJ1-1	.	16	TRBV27	TGTGCCAGCAGTTTAGGAGTAACGGGGATGAACACTGAAGCTTTCTTT	CASSLGVTGMNTEAFF
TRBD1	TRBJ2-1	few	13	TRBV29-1	TGCAGCGTTCCCGGGACAGATTACAATGAGCAGTTCTTC	CSVPGTDYNEQFF
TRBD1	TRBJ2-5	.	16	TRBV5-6	TGTGCCAGCAGCTTAGGACAGGGGCCGATGGGGGAGACCCAGTACTTC	CASSLGQGPMGETQYF
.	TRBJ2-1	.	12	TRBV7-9	TGTGCCAGCAGCCAGGGGTCGGGGGAGCAGTTCTTC	CASSQGSGEQFF
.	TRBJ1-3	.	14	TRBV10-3	TGTGCCACCCTATACGGGACACCTGGAAACACCATATATTTT	CATLYGTPGNTIYF
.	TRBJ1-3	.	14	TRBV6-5	TGTGCCAGCAGTTACGACTTCTCTGGAAACACCATATATTTT	CASSYDFSGNTIYF
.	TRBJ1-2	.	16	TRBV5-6	TGTGCCAGCAGCTTGGCCGCCCCAGGGTACGGCCACGGCTACACCTTC	CASSLAAPGYGHGYTF
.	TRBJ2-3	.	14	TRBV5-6	TGTGCCAGCAGCTTTAGCGATGTGATAGATACGCAGTATTTT	CASSFSDVIDTQYF
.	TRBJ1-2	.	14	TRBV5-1	TGCGCCAGCGGAATTGGTGGGGAGGACTATGGCTACACCTTC	CASGIGGEDYGYTF
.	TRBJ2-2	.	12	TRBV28	TGTGCCAGCAGTCAAACAACCGGGGAGCTGTTTTTT	CASSQTTGELFF
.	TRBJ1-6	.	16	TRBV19	TGTGCCAGTAGTATTGATCCGGGACACCTTAATTCACCCCTCCACTTT	CASSIDPGHLNSPLHF
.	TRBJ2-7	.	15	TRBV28	TGTGCCAGCAGTTTTCCGGGAGCCCTTGCCTACGAGCAGTACTTC	CASSFPGALAYEQYF
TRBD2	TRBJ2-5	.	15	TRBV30	TGTGCCTGGAGTCCGACTAGCGGGATGGAAGAGACCCAGTACTTC	CAWSPTSGMEETQYF
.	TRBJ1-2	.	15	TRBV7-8	TGTGCCAGCAGCGAAATTGACAGGCGGGCCCCGGGCTACACCTTC	CASSEIDRRAPGYTF
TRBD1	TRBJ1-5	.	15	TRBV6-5	TGTGCCAGCAGTTACGACAGGGCGGGCAATCAGCCCCAGCATTTT	CASSYDRAGNQPQHF
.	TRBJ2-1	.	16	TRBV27	TGTGCCAGCAGTGACAGTCTCAAAACCGCGGGGAATGAGCAGTTCTTC	CASSDSLKTAGNEQFF
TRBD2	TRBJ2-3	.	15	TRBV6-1	TGTGCCAGCAGTGAACTAGCGGGGGGGTTGGATACGCAGTATTTT	CASSELAGGLDTQYF
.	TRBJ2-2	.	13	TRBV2	TGTGCCAGCGTCAGGGGGGCGGGAGGGGAGCTGTTTTTT	CASVRGAGGELFF
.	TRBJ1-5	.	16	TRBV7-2	TGTGCCAGCAGCTCATCCCCCGCAGGGTCGAATCAGCCCCAGCATTTT	CASSSSPAGSNQPQHF
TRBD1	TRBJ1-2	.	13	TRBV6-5	TGTGCCAGCACGACAGGGGGGGTTAATGGCTACACCTTC	CASTTGGVNGYTF